The rows below give T cell receptor beta chains drawn from one sample of a study of blood T cells in healthy people across ages. TCRdb re-called the 5' RACE reads through MiXCR, storing one row per CDR3 protein. The sample has fewer than 950,000 distinct CDR3 sequences; about 55% are singletons. Sequencing input: blood. The receptors shown here come from an older man in good health. CDR3s include the opening cysteine and the closing phenylalanine or tryptophan. The D gene is left open where the match is weak. Expanded clones are given a class, and other clones once, few, many or no size at all.

clone_size j_call v_call d_call cdr3_aa cdr3_nt
once TRBJ2-7 TRBV9 TRBD2 CASSALAGNPYEQYF TGTGCCAGCAGCGCGCTAGCGGGCAACCCCTACGAGCAGTACTTC
. TRBJ2-1 TRBV3-1 . CASSQRGNINEQFF TGTGCCAGCAGCCAACGCGGGAATATAAATGAGCAGTTCTTC
. TRBJ2-7 TRBV29-1 . CSVLNSYEQYF TGCAGCGTTCTAAACAGCTACGAGCAGTACTTC
few TRBJ2-3 TRBV11-2 . CASSSTQPGEHRYAYF TGTGCCAGCAGCTCGACCCAGCCGGGAGAGCACAGATACGCGTATTTT
. TRBJ2-1 TRBV10-3 TRBD2 CAISALLGGFQETQFF TGTGCCATCAGTGCCCTTCTGGGAGGGTTCCAAGAGACCCAGTTCTTC
. TRBJ1-4 TRBV12-5 TRBD1 CASGLGTGGFSTNEKLFF TGTGCTAGTGGTTTGGGGACAGGGGGCTTTTCAACTAATGAAAAACTGTTTTTT
. TRBJ1-1 TRBV30 . CAWSITGNTEAFF TGTGCCTGGAGTATAACAGGGAACACTGAAGCTTTCTTT
. TRBJ2-1 TRBV11-2 . CASSLVISYNEQFF TGTGCCAGCAGCTTAGTCATCTCCTACAATGAGCAGTTCTTC
. TRBJ2-1 TRBV20-1 . CSAPRRPPGGQFF TGCAGTGCCCCTCGGCGACCTCCCGGAGGGCAGTTCTTC
. TRBJ1-2 TRBV10-3 . CAISERGLDGYTF TGTGCCATCAGTGAGAGGGGCCTTGATGGCTACACCTTC
once TRBJ2-3 TRBV2 . CASSGWAGPDTQYF TGTGCCAGCAGTGGATGGGCGGGCCCGGATACGCAGTATTTT
. TRBJ1-1 TRBV7-2 . CASSLGGVRAEAFF TGTGCCAGCAGCTTAGGGGGCGTAAGGGCTGAAGCTTTCTTT
few TRBJ2-7 TRBV5-1 TRBD1 CASSLALPGQGTYEQYF TGCGCCAGCAGCTTGGCCCTGCCGGGACAGGGGACCTACGAGCAGTACTTC
few TRBJ1-2 TRBV29-1 . CSVEETGNGYTF TGCAGCGTTGAGGAAACGGGGAATGGCTACACCTTC
. TRBJ2-1 TRBV7-2 TRBD1 CASSVVGQGAEQFF TGTGCCAGCAGCGTAGTAGGACAGGGAGCTGAGCAGTTCTTC
few TRBJ2-7 TRBV10-3 . CAISEGGRGDEQYF TGTGCCATCAGTGAGGGCGGCAGGGGCGACGAGCAGTACTTC
. TRBJ1-4 TRBV7-2 . CASSLFQGTNEKLFF TGTGCCAGCAGCTTATTTCAGGGGACTAATGAAAAACTGTTTTTT
. TRBJ2-7 TRBV29-1 TRBD1 CSAWTGALPVDQYF TGCAGCGCCTGGACAGGGGCGCTCCCAGTTGACCAGTACTTC
. TRBJ2-2 TRBV29-1 TRBD1 CSVPDRENTGELFF TGCAGCGTACCGGACAGGGAGAACACCGGGGAGCTGTTTTTT
. TRBJ1-4 TRBV20-1 . CSARGVTNEKLFF TGCAGTGCTAGAGGAGTTACTAATGAAAAACTGTTTTTT
. TRBJ2-1 TRBV9 . CASSPHVAGVSDEQFF TGTGCCAGCAGCCCTCACGTAGCCGGGGTCAGCGATGAGCAGTTCTTC
many TRBJ2-7 TRBV29-1 TRBD2 CSVSRGLAGRVNEQYF TGCAGCGTCTCCAGGGGACTAGCGGGTCGTGTCAACGAGCAGTACTTC
. TRBJ2-7 TRBV25-1 . CASRRGQSYEQYF TGTGCCAGCAGGAGGGGACAAAGCTACGAGCAGTACTTC
. TRBJ1-1 TRBV3-1 . CASSHGGPGEAFF TGTGCCAGCAGCCACGGGGGGCCGGGTGAAGCTTTCTTT
few TRBJ2-6 TRBV7-9 TRBD1 CASSLAQTGGASGANVLTF TGTGCCAGCAGCTTAGCGCAGACAGGGGGAGCGAGTGGGGCCAACGTCCTGACTTTC
. TRBJ1-2 TRBV2 TRBD1 CASTLRGGGQGLNYGYTF TGCGCCAGCACCCTACGCGGGGGAGGACAGGGACTCAACTATGGCTACACCTTC
few TRBJ2-3 TRBV28 TRBD2 CASSSWGLAGGDTQYF TGTGCCAGCAGTTCCTGGGGGCTAGCGGGAGGAGATACGCAGTATTTT
few TRBJ2-5 TRBV21-1 . CASRRGAGWETQYF TGTGCCAGCCGCAGAGGAGCAGGGTGGGAGACCCAGTACTTC
. TRBJ2-1 TRBV12-3/TRBV12-4 TRBD1 CASSGGQTTYNEQFF TGTGCCAGCAGTGGGGGACAGACTACCTACAATGAGCAGTTCTTC
. TRBJ2-7 TRBV7-2 TRBD2 CAVALAGGPYEQYF TGTGCCGTCGCACTAGCGGGAGGACCCTACGAGCAGTACTTC
. TRBJ1-4 TRBV3-1 . CASSPGGGKFEKLFF TGTGCCAGCAGCCCCGGTGGAGGAAAATTCGAAAAACTGTTTTTT
few TRBJ1-3 TRBV3-1 . CASSQSGSGNTIYF TGTGCCAGCAGCCAATCAGGGTCTGGAAACACCATATATTTT
. TRBJ2-7 TRBV6-2/TRBV6-3 . CASSRERSGAYEQYF TGTGCCAGCAGTCGAGAGAGGTCTGGGGCCTACGAGCAGTACTTC
. TRBJ1-2 TRBV2 TRBD1 CASSEQGEDGYTF TGTGCCAGCAGTGAACAGGGGGAGGATGGCTACACCTTC
. TRBJ2-5 TRBV30 . CASRGVGLQETQYF TGTGCCTCTAGGGGTGTTGGCCTCCAAGAGACCCAGTACTTC
. TRBJ2-7 TRBV6-1 . CASDREFYEQYF TGTGCCAGCGATCGGGAGTTCTACGAGCAGTACTTC
. TRBJ2-6 TRBV6-1 . CASSEPGGANVLTF TGTGCCAGCAGTGAGCCAGGGGGGGCCAACGTCCTGACTTTC
few TRBJ2-5 TRBV10-3 TRBD2 CAISEGLAGTKEQYF TGTGCCATCAGTGAAGGACTAGCGGGGACTAAGGAGCAGTACTTC
few TRBJ2-4 TRBV12-3/TRBV12-4 . CASSLLRAAAKNIQYF TGTGCCAGCAGTTTATTGAGGGCCGCGGCCAAAAACATTCAGTACTTC
. TRBJ2-2 TRBV6-2/TRBV6-3 TRBD2 CASSYYWLAATTGELFF TGTGCCAGCAGTTACTATTGGCTAGCGGCGACAACCGGGGAGCTGTTTTTT
few TRBJ1-6 TRBV25-1 . CASSPAGGNSPLHF TGTGCCAGCAGTCCCGCGGGGGGGAATTCACCCCTCCACTTT